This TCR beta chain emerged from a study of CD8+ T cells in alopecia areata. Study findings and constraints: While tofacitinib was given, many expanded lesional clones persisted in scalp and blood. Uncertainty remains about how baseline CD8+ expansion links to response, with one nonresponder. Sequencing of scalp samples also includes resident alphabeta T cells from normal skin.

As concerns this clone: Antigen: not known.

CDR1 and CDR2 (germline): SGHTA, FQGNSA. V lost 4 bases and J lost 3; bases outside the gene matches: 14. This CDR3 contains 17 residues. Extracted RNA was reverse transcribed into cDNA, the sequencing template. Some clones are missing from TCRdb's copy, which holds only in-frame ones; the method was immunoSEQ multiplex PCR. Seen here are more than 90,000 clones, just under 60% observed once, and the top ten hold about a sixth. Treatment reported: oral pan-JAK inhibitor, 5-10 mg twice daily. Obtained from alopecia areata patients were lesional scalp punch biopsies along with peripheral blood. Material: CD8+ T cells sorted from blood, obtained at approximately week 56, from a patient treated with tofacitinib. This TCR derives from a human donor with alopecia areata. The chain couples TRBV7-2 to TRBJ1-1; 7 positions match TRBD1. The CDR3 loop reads CASSYRESGGRDTEAFF. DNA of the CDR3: TGTGCCAGCAGCTACAGGGAATCAGGGGGGAGGGACACTGAAGCTTTCTTT.